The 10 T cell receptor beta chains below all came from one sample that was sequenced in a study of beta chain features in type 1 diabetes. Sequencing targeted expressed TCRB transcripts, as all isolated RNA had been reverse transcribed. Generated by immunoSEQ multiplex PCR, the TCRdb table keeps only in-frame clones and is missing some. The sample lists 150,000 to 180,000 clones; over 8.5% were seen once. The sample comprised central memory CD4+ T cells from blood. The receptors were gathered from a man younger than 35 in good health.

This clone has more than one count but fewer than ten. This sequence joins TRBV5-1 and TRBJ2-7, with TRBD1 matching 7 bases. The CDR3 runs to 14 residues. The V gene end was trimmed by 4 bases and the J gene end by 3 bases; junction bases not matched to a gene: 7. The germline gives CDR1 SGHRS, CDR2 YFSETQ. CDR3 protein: CASSKPTGSYEQYF. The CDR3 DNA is TGCGCCAGCAGCAAACCGACAGGGAGCTACGAGCAGTACTTC.

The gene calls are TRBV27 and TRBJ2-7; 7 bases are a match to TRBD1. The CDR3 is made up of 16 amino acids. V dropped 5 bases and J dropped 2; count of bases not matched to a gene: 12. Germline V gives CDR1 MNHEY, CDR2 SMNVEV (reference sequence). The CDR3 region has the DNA TGTGCCAGCAGTCCGGACCACAGGGGCTGGGCCTACGAGCAGTACTTC. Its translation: CASSPDHRGWAYEQYF.

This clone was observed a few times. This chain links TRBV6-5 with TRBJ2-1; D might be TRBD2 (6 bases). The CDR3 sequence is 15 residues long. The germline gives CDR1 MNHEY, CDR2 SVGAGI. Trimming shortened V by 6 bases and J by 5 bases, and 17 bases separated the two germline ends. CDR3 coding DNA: TGTGCCAGCAGACGTTTCCGGGAGCCAAACAATGAGCAGTTCTTC. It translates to CASRRFREPNNEQFF.

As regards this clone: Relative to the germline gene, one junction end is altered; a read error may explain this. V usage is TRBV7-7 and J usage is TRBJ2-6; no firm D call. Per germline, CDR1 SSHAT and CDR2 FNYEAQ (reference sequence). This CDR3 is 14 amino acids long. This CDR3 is CASSPSPARVVLTF. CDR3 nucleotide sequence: TGTGCTAGCAGCCCCAGTCCCGCCCGGGTGGTCCTGACTTTC.

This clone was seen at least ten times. CDR3 sequence (DNA): TGTGCCAGCAGCTTAATCCAGGGCACAGATACGCAGTATTTT. Translation: CASSLIQGTDTQYF. V usage is TRBV7-9 and J usage is TRBJ2-3; no clear D gene. V shed 2 bases and J shed 1 base, with 7 bases lying between them. The CDR3 sequence is 14 residues long. The germline V gene has CDR1 SEHNR and CDR2 FQNEAQ (reference sequence).

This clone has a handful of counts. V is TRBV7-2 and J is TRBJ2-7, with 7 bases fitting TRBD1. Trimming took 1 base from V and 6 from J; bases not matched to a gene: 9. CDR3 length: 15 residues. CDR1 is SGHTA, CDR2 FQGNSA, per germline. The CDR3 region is CASSLEGGRATEQYF. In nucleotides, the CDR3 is TGTGCCAGCAGCTTAGAAGGGGGCAGGGCCACCGAGCAGTACTTC.

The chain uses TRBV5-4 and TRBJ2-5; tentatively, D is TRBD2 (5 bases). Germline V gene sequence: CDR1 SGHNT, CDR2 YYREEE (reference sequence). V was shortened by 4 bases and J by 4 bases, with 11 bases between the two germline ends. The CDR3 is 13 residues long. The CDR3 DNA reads TGTGCCAGCAGCCTCTGGACTGTAGAGACCCAGTACTTC. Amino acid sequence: CASSLWTVETQYF.

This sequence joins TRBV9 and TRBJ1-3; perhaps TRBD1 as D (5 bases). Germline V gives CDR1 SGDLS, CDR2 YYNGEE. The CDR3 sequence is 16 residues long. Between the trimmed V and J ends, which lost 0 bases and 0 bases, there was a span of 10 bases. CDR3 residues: CASSVARGISGNTIYF. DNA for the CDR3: TGTGCCAGCAGCGTAGCACGGGGGATCTCTGGAAACACCATATATTTT.

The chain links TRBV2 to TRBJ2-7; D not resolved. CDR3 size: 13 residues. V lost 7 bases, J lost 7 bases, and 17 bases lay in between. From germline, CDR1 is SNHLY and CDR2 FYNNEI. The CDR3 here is CASITEPAREQYF. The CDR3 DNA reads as TGTGCCAGCATCACAGAACCAGCGAGGGAGCAGTACTTC. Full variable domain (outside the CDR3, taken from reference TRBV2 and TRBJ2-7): EPEVTQTPSHQVTQMGQEVILRCVPISNHLYFYWYRQILGQKVEFLVSFYNNEISEKSEIFDDQFSVERPDGSNFTLKIRSTKLEDSAMYFCASITEPAREQYFGPGTRLTVT.

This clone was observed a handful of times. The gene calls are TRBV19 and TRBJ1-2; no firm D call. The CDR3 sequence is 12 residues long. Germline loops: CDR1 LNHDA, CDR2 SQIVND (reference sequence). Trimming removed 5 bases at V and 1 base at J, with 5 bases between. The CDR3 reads CASSSGNYGYTF. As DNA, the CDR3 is TGTGCCAGTAGTTCCGGTAACTATGGCTACACCTTC.